The 20 T cell receptor beta chains below were found in one sample sequenced in a study of post-analysis software for immune sequencing data. Study-wide points: Patients carried 5 or 6 TRBV segments more frequently than controls did, and TRBV5-6, TRBV5-1 and TRBV20-1 were among them.

These receptors are not linked to any known antigen. Unique-molecular-identifier-tagged TCR beta cDNA libraries were used. Each CDR3 protein gets one entry after TCRdb re-called the PCR reads with MiXCR. The sample carries about 430,000 distinct CDR3 sequences, about 39% recorded once. The sample consisted of blood. The origin of the receptors is a girl aged 2-10 years with multiple sclerosis.

V usage is TRBV29-1 and J usage is TRBJ2-1; D is possibly TRBD2 (5 bases). The CDR3 is 14 residues long. Germline V gene data show CDR1 as SQVTM and CDR2 as ANQGSEA. V gave up 3 bases and J gave up 13 bases, with 22 bases separating them. CDR3 bases: TGCAGCGTTGAGGTGACCTGGCTAGCTGAGACCCAGTTCTTC. Translated, it gives CSVEVTWLAETQFF.

This chain links TRBV4-1 with TRBJ1-5; 8 bases line up with TRBD1. V gave up 0 bases and J gave up 5 bases; unmatched junction bases: 6. Germline-derived CDR1 and CDR2 are MGHRA and YSYEKL. The CDR3 loop spans 16 amino acids. CDR3: CASSQDRTGKYQPQHF. The CDR3 coding sequence is TGCGCCAGCAGCCAAGATAGGACAGGGAAGTATCAGCCCCAGCATTTT.

This clonotype has a handful of counts. V is TRBV6-5 and J is TRBJ2-3, with TRBD1 matching 9 bases. Germline loops: CDR1 MNHEY, CDR2 SVGAGI. The length of the CDR3 is 15 residues. With V trimmed by 6 bases and J by 6 bases, 10 bases remained unmatched. The CDR3 DNA reads TGTGCCAGCAGCAAGGGACAGGGTCAAACGGATACGCAGTATTTT. Translation gives CASSKGQGQTDTQYF.

This clonotype was observed a single time. An end of the junction differs from the germline gene, which may be a read error. The CDR3 sequence is CASNLGQETQYF. CDR3 DNA: TGCGCCAGCAACTTGGGTCAAGAGACCCAGTACTTC. The V gene is TRBV5-1, the J gene TRBJ2-5; D unresolved. There are 12 residues in the CDR3. CDR1 is SGHRS and CDR2 is YFSETQ in the germline V gene.

V usage is TRBV6-2 or TRBV6-3 and J usage is TRBJ2-6; D is ambiguous. This CDR3 comprises 16 residues. Germline CDR1 is MNHEY and CDR2 is SVGEGT. With 5 bases removed from V and 0 bases from J, the gap between germline ends came to 11 bases. The CDR3 DNA reads TGTGCCAGCAGTAGAGGACGGAGCTCTGGGGCCAACGTCCTGACTTTC. As protein: CASSRGRSSGANVLTF.

This sequence joins TRBV20-1 and TRBJ1-1; D remains unclear. Trimming took off 0 bases at V and 0 bases at J, with 5 bases between the two ends. Germline assignment: CDR1 DFQATT and CDR2 SNEGSKA (reference sequence). The CDR3 spans 13 residues. CDR3 in amino acids: CSARDHMNTEAFF. The CDR3 bases are TGCAGTGCTAGAGACCACATGAACACTGAAGCTTTCTTT.

As regards this clonotype: The junction does not match germline at one end; this may be a read error. The V call is TRBV28, the J call TRBJ2-3, with D unresolved. This CDR3 is 12 amino acids long. The V gene's germline CDR1 is MDHEN and CDR2 SYDVKM. The CDR3 is CASRNPMIGQYF. DNA for the CDR3: TGTGCTAGCAGGAACCCGATGATTGGGCAGTATTTT.

The genes are TRBV20-1 and TRBJ2-4, with 11 bases matching TRBD2. Trimming took 1 base from V and 1 from J; bases not matched to a gene: 15. The CDR3 length is 20 residues. In germline, CDR1 is DFQATT, CDR2 SNEGSKA (reference sequence). The CDR3 DNA is TGCAGTGCTAGAGGAGCTCCGGGACTAGCGGTCCTAGAGGCCAAAAACATTCAGTACTTC. This sequence encodes CSARGAPGLAVLEAKNIQYF.

The chain recombines TRBV27 with TRBJ1-6; D gene ambiguous. The CDR3 extends over 13 amino acids. Germline V gene lookup returns CDR1 MNHEY and CDR2 SMNVEV (reference sequence). V lost 5 bases to trimming and J lost 7 bases, with 9 bases between them. Here the CDR3 reads CASSRKPNSPLHF. The CDR3 coding sequence is TGTGCCAGCAGTCGGAAGCCAAATTCACCCCTCCACTTT.

The chain is built from TRBV7-6 and TRBJ2-1; D unresolved. The V gene lost 5 bases and the J gene lost 7 bases, with 15 bases spanning the gap. This CDR3 is built from 14 residues. Per the germline V gene, CDR1 is SGHVS and CDR2 is FNYEAQ. CDR3 nucleotides: TGTGCCAGCAGCCTCACTCCCCCATCGAATGAGCAGTTCTTC. Amino acid sequence: CASSLTPPSNEQFF. The entire variable domain, with the rest obtained from reference TRBV7-6 and TRBJ2-1, is as follows: GAGVSQSPRYKVTKRGQDVALRCDPISGHVSLYWYRQALGQGPEFLTYFNYEAQQDKSGLPNDRFSAERPEGSISTLTIQRTEQRDSAMYRCASSLTPPSNEQFFGPGTRLTVL.

This clonotype was picked up a small number of times. The genes are TRBV4-2 and TRBJ1-5, with D unresolved. CDR1 LGHNA and CDR2 YNFKEQ come from the germline V gene. With 3 bases removed from V and 4 bases from J, the gap between germline ends came to 4 bases. CDR3 length equals 12 residues. This CDR3 is CASSHLNQPQHF. The CDR3 DNA is TGTGCCAGCAGCCACCTTAATCAGCCCCAGCATTTT.

This clonotype was detected only a few times. The chain links TRBV29-1 to TRBJ2-5, with 8 bases aligning to TRBD1. The CDR3 totals 14 residues. The V gene's germline CDR1 is SQVTM and CDR2 ANQGSEA. V lost 6 bases, J lost 2 bases, and 8 bases stayed unmatched. This CDR3 reads CSVQQGTGQETQYF. The CDR3 coding sequence is TGCAGCGTCCAACAGGGGACAGGACAAGAGACCCAGTACTTC.

This clonotype was counted at least ten times. This chain uses TRBV29-1 with TRBJ2-7; D possibly uses TRBD1 or TRBD2 (6 bases each). This CDR3 is built from 13 residues. Trimming took 3 bases from V and 7 from J, leaving 16 bases between them. Germline CDR1 is SQVTM and CDR2 is ANQGSEA. For the CDR3, the DNA is TGCAGCGTTGAGGCCCTAGAGGGGGGTGAGCAGTACTTC. This encodes CSVEALEGGEQYF.

This chain joins TRBV5-1 and TRBJ2-3, with TRBD2 as a possible D gene (6 bases). Trimming took off 4 bases at V and 3 bases at J, with 15 bases between the two ends. CDR1 and CDR2 from the germline V gene are SGHRS and YFSETQ. The CDR3 is made up of 15 amino acids. The CDR3 coding sequence is TGCGCCAGCAGCCCGGCGGCAGGGAGGACAGATACGCAGTATTTT. This codes for CASSPAAGRTDTQYF.

The rearrangement joins TRBV28 to TRBJ2-4; TRBD2 matches at 9 bases. Germline V CDR1 and CDR2: MDHEN, SYDVKM. The CDR3 covers 18 residues. The trim removed 5 bases at V and 0 bases at J, leaving 11 bases unmatched. The CDR3, as DNA: TGTGCCAGCAGTCCCGGACTAGCGCGGATGCTAGCCAAAAACATTCAGTACTTC. It is translated as CASSPGLARMLAKNIQYF.

The genes are TRBV7-9 and TRBJ1-5; D gene unclear. The CDR3 is made up of 14 amino acids. V lost 4 bases, J lost 2 bases, and 9 bases lay in between. The V gene's germline CDR1 is SEHNR and CDR2 FQNEAQ (reference sequence). The DNA for the CDR3 is TGTGCCAGCAGCTCGGACGTAGGCAATCAGCCCCAGCATTTT. This codes for CASSSDVGNQPQHF.

V usage is TRBV28 and J usage is TRBJ2-5; the D gene is possibly TRBD1 (5 bases). The length of the CDR3 is 14 residues. V was cut by 6 bases and J by 7 bases, with 18 bases left in between. Germline-derived CDR1 and CDR2 are MDHEN and SYDVKM. The CDR3 coding sequence is TGTGCCAGCAGGTCCGTCCAGGGCCTTGCGACCCAGTACTTC. Translated: CASRSVQGLATQYF. Together with reference TRBV28 and TRBJ2-5, the CDR3 gives the full variable domain: DVKVTQSSRYLVKRTGEKVFLECVQDMDHENMFWYRQDPGLGLRLIYFSYDVKMKEKGDIPEGYSVSREKKERFSLILESASTNQTSMYLCASRSVQGLATQYFGPGTRLLVL.

This clonotype was seen a handful of times. The V gene is TRBV5-1, the J gene TRBJ2-7, with TRBD1 as a possible D gene (6 bases). V lost 4 bases, J lost 4 bases, and 9 bases lay in between. Germline V gives CDR1 SGHRS, CDR2 YFSETQ. The CDR3 totals 12 residues. CDR3 loop: CASSVDRYEQYF. CDR3 bases: TGCGCCAGCAGCGTGGACAGATACGAGCAGTACTTC.

The chain is built from TRBV5-1 and TRBJ2-5; 13 nucleotides line up with TRBD2. The CDR3 loop spans 16 amino acids. CDR1 is SGHRS, CDR2 YFSETQ, per germline. Trimming at V came to 0 bases and at J to 11 bases, leaving 10 bases not matched to a gene. This chain's CDR3 is CASSLGGLAGNNEQYF. CDR3 coding DNA: TGCGCCAGCAGCTTGGGGGGACTAGCGGGAAACAATGAGCAGTACTTC.

This clonotype was counted a few times. The chain joins TRBV12-3 or TRBV12-4 to TRBJ1-2, with TRBD1 matching 7 bases. The V and J ends lost 7 bases and 5 bases, in that order; junction bases with no gene match: 10. The CDR3 is 14 amino acids. The DNA of the CDR3 is TGTGCCAGCACCCTGACAGGGTCGGTGTATGGCTACACCTTC. Its protein product is CASTLTGSVYGYTF.